This TCR beta chain is drawn from a study of blood T cell repertoires in COVID-19. Sequencing used immunoSEQ multiplex PCR; TCRdb keeps in-frame clones, though not all of them. The sample records 110,000 or so clones, approximately 90% being singletons. This CDR3 spans 16 amino acids. Germline CDR1 and CDR2: SQVTM and ANQGSEA. V lost 6 bases and J 1 base, leaving 21 bases between the germline ends. The TCR originated in a woman aged 65 to 85 who had recovered from COVID-19. The source material was peripheral blood. J is TRBJ1-1 and V is TRBV29-1, with TRBD1 as a possible D gene (5 bases). The CDR3 is CSVAGDRDSSNTEAFF. Here the CDR3 DNA reads TGCAGCGTCGCGGGAGACAGAGACTCCTCGAACACTGAAGCTTTCTTT.